The 10 T cell receptor beta chains listed next were all sequenced from one sample in a study of cytomegalovirus exposure and HLA in healthy donors. The PCR employed 60 Vbeta primers together with 13 Jbeta primers. Measured with immunoSEQ multiplex PCR; TCRdb has only the in-frame clones, and not every one. The table shows tens of thousands of clones, with 60% to 85% occurring only once. The sequencing input was PBMCs. The receptors here all came from a woman in her thirties or forties in good health and CMV-seropositive.

In nucleotides, the CDR3 is TGTGCCAGTAGTCAGGGGAACACCGGGGAGCTGTTTTTT. Protein sequence: CASSQGNTGELFF. The chain carries TRBV19 and TRBJ2-2, with TRBD1 as a possible D gene (5 bases). The CDR3 is 13 residues long. The germline gives CDR1 LNHDA, CDR2 SQIVND (reference sequence). Trimming shortened V by 5 bases and J by 1 base, and 5 bases separated the two germline ends.

The chain recombines TRBV6-5 with TRBJ1-1; 8 bases align to TRBD1. V lost 4 bases, J lost 4 bases, and 2 bases stayed unmatched. Germline V gene lookup returns CDR1 MNHEY and CDR2 SVGAGI. The CDR3 sequence is 13 residues long. The CDR3 DNA sequence: TGTGCCAGCAGTTCCGACAGGGGCACTGAAGCTTTCTTT. It encodes CASSSDRGTEAFF.

The CDR3 protein is CASRHGGTEAFF. In nucleotides, the CDR3 is TGTGCCAGCAGGCACGGAGGAACTGAAGCTTTCTTT. The chain recombines TRBV6-5 with TRBJ1-1; the D is unclear. The germline V gene has CDR1 MNHEY and CDR2 SVGAGI. This CDR3 region has 12 residues. Trimming stripped 6 bases from V and 5 bases from J, with 10 bases between.

J is TRBJ2-6 and V is TRBV5-1, with TRBD2 identical over 9 bases. The CDR3 extends over 18 amino acids. The V and J ends lost 3 bases and 1 base, in that order; junction bases with no gene match: 8. CDR1 is SGHRS and CDR2 is YFSETQ in the germline V gene. CDR3 in DNA: TGCGCCAGCAGCTGGGCTAGCGGGGCGGGATCTGGGGCCAACGTCCTGACTTTC. This codes for CASSWASGAGSGANVLTF.

V gene TRBV28 combines with J gene TRBJ2-7; possibly TRBD1 for D (7 bases). The CDR3 length is 14 residues. V lost 4 bases and J lost 2, with 12 bases in between. The V gene's germline CDR1 is MDHEN and CDR2 SYDVKM. In nucleotides, the CDR3 is TGTGCCAGCAGTTCAGGGGGACTTACCTACGAGCAGTACTTC. Its protein is CASSSGGLTYEQYF.

J is TRBJ2-7 and V is TRBV28, with D possibly TRBD2 on 5 matching bases. CDR1 is MDHEN and CDR2 is SYDVKM in the germline V gene. CDR3 length equals 12 residues. Trimming took off 6 bases at V and 4 bases at J, with 10 bases between the two ends. CDR3 nucleotide sequence: TGTGCCAGCAGATCGGGGTCGTACGAGCAGTACTTC. This translates into CASRSGSYEQYF.

The chain couples TRBV7-8 to TRBJ2-3; 10 bases agree with TRBD2. Per germline, CDR1 SGHVS and CDR2 FQNEAQ. After removal of 5 bases from V and 1 base from J, the junction contained 9 bases not matched to a gene. The CDR3 covers 17 residues. The DNA for the CDR3 is TGTGCCAGCAGCCCGCGACTAGCGGGCCAAGGCACAGATACGCAGTATTTT. Its protein product is CASSPRLAGQGTDTQYF.

This sequence joins TRBV18 and TRBJ2-7, with TRBD1 as a possible D gene (6 bases). Germline V gene lookup returns CDR1 KGHSH and CDR2 LQKENI. This CDR3 has 17 residues. V was cut by 3 bases and J by 2 bases, with 20 bases left in between. In DNA, the CDR3 is TGTGCCAGCTCACCTCCTCACAGGGCTACCAGACCCTACGAGCAGTACTTC. Translation: CASSPPHRATRPYEQYF.

The chain uses TRBV29-1 and TRBJ1-2; 10 positions agree with TRBD1. V lost 7 bases to trimming and J lost 10 bases; unmatched junction nucleotides: 9. Looked up from germline, CDR1 is SQVTM and CDR2 is ANQGSEA. The CDR3 is 12 amino acids. CDR3 coding DNA: TGCAGCGCCAAAAGGACAGGGGGAACCTACACCTTC. It translates to CSAKRTGGTYTF.

The chain recombines TRBV2 with TRBJ1-5; 11 bases line up with TRBD1. The germline V gene encodes CDR1 SNHLY and CDR2 FYNNEI. CDR3 length: 16 residues. Trimming cost V 2 bases and J 6 bases; bases outside gene matches: 6. The CDR3 is CASSEYGQGAGQPQHF. For the CDR3, the DNA is TGTGCCAGCAGTGAATACGGACAGGGGGCTGGTCAGCCCCAGCATTTT. Variable domain in full (rest from reference TRBV2 and TRBJ1-5): EPEVTQTPSHQVTQMGQEVILRCVPISNHLYFYWYRQILGQKVEFLVSFYNNEISEKSEIFDDQFSVERPDGSNFTLKIRSTKLEDSAMYFCASSEYGQGAGQPQHFGDGTRLSIL.